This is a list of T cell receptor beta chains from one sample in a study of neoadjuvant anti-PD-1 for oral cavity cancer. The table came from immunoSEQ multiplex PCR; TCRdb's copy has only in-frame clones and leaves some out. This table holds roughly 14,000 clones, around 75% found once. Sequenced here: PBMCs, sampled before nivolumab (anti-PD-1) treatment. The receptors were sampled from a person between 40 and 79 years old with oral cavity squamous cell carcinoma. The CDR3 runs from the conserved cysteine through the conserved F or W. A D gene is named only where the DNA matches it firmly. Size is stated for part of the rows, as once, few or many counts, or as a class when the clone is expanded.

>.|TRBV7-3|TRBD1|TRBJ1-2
CASSSRQGGGYTF
TGTGCCAGCAGCTCTCGACAGGGTGGTGGCTACACCTTC
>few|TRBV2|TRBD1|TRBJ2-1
CATRGGIGQGRRQFF
TGTGCCACCCGAGGGGGAATTGGACAGGGGCGAAGGCAGTTCTTC
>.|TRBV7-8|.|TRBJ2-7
CASSREDEQYF
TGTGCCAGCAGTCGCGAGGACGAGCAGTACTTC
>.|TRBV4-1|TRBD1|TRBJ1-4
CASSLLQGVTSNEKLFF
TGCGCCAGCAGCCTACTCCAGGGGGTAACGTCTAATGAAAAACTGTTTTTT
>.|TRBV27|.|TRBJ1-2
CASSFSGSTWDTDGYTF
TGTGCCAGCAGTTTTTCGGGATCAACTTGGGACACAGATGGCTACACCTTC
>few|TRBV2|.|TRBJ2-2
CASSVRGTGDTGELFF
TGTGCCAGCAGTGTGCGGGGAACGGGCGACACCGGGGAGCTGTTTTTT
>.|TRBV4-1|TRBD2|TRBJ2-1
CASSPKPVRASGRYNEQFF
TGCGCCAGCAGCCCCAAACCCGTCCGGGCTAGCGGGAGGTACAATGAGCAGTTCTTC
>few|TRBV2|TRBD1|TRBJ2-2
CASRGTGGFGELFF
TGTGCCAGCAGAGGGACAGGGGGCTTCGGGGAGCTGTTTTTT
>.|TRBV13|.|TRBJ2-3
CASSLEGVATDTQYF
TGTGCCAGCAGCTTAGAGGGAGTGGCGACAGATACGCAGTATTTT
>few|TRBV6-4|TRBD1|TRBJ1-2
CASSPWGTGNYGYTF
TGTGCCAGCAGTCCCTGGGGGACAGGGAACTATGGCTACACCTTC